This T cell receptor (beta chain) was recovered during a study of T cell responses to AZD1222 COVID-19 vaccine (dated by TCRdb to the early 2020s). Looking at the study overall: AZD1222 recipients whose second dose came at about 4 weeks and those whose second dose came at about 12 weeks were combined into one group, since spike-specific TCR depth and breadth did not differ between the two schedules. TCR sequencing covered fewer than 250 trial participants: about 210 given two doses of AZD1222 and 26 given two doses of MenACWY control vaccine. Enrollment into the trials was organized by age into subgroups of 18-55, 56-69 and 70-plus years, and those subgroups contained roughly 150, 30 and 60 TCR-sequenced participants, respectively. Overall study outcomes, separate from this receptor: The 56-69-year group was small, and its depth increase did not reach significance, likely because of low power. Vaccine-associated CD4 TCRs spanned the whole spike protein, with dominant responses in regions 160-218 and 743-854. Conclusions about previously exposed vaccinees are limited because only six or seven AZD1222 recipients were SARS-CoV-2 seropositive at baseline. Most participants were white British and females outnumbered males, and the authors suggested that clonal diversity may have been underestimated. After two AZD1222 doses, spike-specific TCR breadth and depth were significantly higher than at day 0 and than in MenACWY recipients. Because no day 14 peak-response samples were available, the repertoires could be characterized only after the peak T cell response. Reportedly, almost half of the unique spike-specific TCRs recognized epitopes lying outside the regions that are mutated in the B.1.351 and B.1.1.7 variants.

A remark on this clone: Which antigen it targets is not known. No quality values exist for individual bases; no much larger clone is one base distant.

Germline trimming: 8 bases from V, 2 bases from J; junction bases outside gene matches: 13. The CDR3 covers 16 residues, taking in both the cysteine and the phenylalanine. Just the 48-base CDR3 DNA is kept, in frame starting at base 1. CDR1 SNHLY and CDR2 FYNNEI were looked up in the germline V gene. The time point tag for this specimen amounts to: baseline before first vaccination. Vaccinee samples were obtained from the UK trials COV001 and COV002, which included a single-blind randomized controlled phase 2/3 trial of AZD1222 (ChAdOx1 nCoV-19) in healthy adults. Trial participant PBMC samples were collected at day 0 and day 28 after the second dose for TCRbeta chain sequencing. The CDR3 regions of human TCRbeta chains were subjected to immunosequencing. As for how the authors treated the data: Repertoire TCRs were checked for matches against a reference library of SARS-CoV-2-specific TCRs that had been generated using the MIRA antigen-specificity platform. Breadth was defined as the fraction of unique TCRs that were SARS-CoV-2-associated. Depth was defined as the fraction of total T cells that were SARS-CoV-2-associated. Each spike-specific TCR was assigned to its reactive spike region and to a CD4 or CD8 class using the MIRA data. Log10-transformed breadth and depth values were compared by one-way ANOVA with Sidak's multiple comparisons tests. Sourced from immuneACCESS, this table was stored by TCRdb with only in-frame sequences that have V and J called. A share of the clones is absent; for the studies checked, an unresolved V gene accounts for under half, and the remainder has no known explanation. V and J calls and clone size are as listed in that table; D and trimming were resolved from the DNA. This sample is represented by 150,000 to 200,000 clones; 90% to 95% of them were singletons. About 0.9% of the sample is in the top ten clones.

The source was peripheral blood, collected on day 0 of AZD1222 vaccination. This TCR derives from an adult in good health. The rearrangement combines TRBV2 with TRBJ2-7; 9 junctional bases match TRBD1. The DNA reads TGTGCCAGCGATCACGGTGGGGACAGGGTACCCTACGAGCAGTACTTC. It translates to CASDHGGDRVPYEQYF.